These 27 T cell receptor beta chains were sequenced from one sample in a study of T cells in Graves' hyperthyroidism and ophthalmopathy. There were TCR beta CDR3 regions amplified from RNA transcripts. Carried out on the TCR CDR3, a first-round RT-PCR used the HTBI primer set. TCRdb analysed the multiplex PCR reads with MiXCR anew, one entry per CDR3 protein. This sample has more than 300,000 distinct CDR3 sequences, with approximately 15% found just once. Sequencing was carried out using blood. These receptors all stem from a woman under 40 with Graves' hyperthyroidism.

V gene TRBV5-1 combines with J gene TRBJ2-2; 10 bases are shared with TRBD1. Germline values: CDR1 SGHRS, CDR2 YFSETQ. The trim removed 4 bases at V and 6 bases at J, leaving 6 bases unmatched. This CDR3 spans 15 amino acids. CDR3 sequence (DNA): TGCGCCAGCAGCCCGGGACAGGGGCCCCCCGGGGAGCTGTTTTTT. It specifies CASSPGQGPPGELFF.

This clonotype came up a few times. The chain has TRBV19 and TRBJ2-3; 9 bases align to TRBD2. The CDR3 sequence is 15 residues long. Germline CDR1 is LNHDA and CDR2 is SQIVND (reference sequence). The ends lost 5 bases at V and 1 base at J; junction bases unmatched: 4. CDR3 sequence: CASSPLAGGTDTQYF. For the CDR3, the DNA is TGTGCCAGTAGTCCACTAGCGGGCGGCACAGATACGCAGTATTTT.

With regard to this clonotype: A far bigger clonotype differs at one base, so this is likely a read error. The chain couples TRBV6-5 to TRBJ2-7; D unclear. The J call may be in error: the DNA end matches TRBJ2-1 better. Germline assignment: CDR1 MNHEY and CDR2 SVGAGI. The CDR3 length is 11 residues. The CDR3 loop reads CASSLLYEQFF. CDR3 nucleotide sequence: TGTGCCAGCAGTTTGCTCTACGAGCAGTTCTTC.

This clonotype was observed many times. This chain links TRBV12-3 or TRBV12-4 with TRBJ2-1, with 8 positions matching TRBD2. V dropped 5 bases and J dropped 9; count of bases not matched to a gene: 3. The CDR3 totals 12 residues. The CDR3 protein is CASSPGGAEQFF. For the CDR3, the DNA is TGTGCCAGCAGTCCCGGGGGGGCTGAGCAGTTCTTC.

Ten or more counts support this clonotype. This chain connects TRBV18 to TRBJ1-1; D is possibly TRBD1 (6 bases). Trimming took 3 bases from V and 0 from J, leaving 8 bases between them. CDR1 is KGHSH and CDR2 is LQKENI in the germline V gene. This CDR3 region has 14 residues. CDR3 sequence (DNA): TGTGCCAGCTCACCGGACAGTGTGAACACTGAAGCTTTCTTT. It is translated as CASSPDSVNTEAFF. The full variable domain, its missing parts supplied by reference TRBV18 and TRBJ1-1, is NAGVMQNPRHLVRRRGQEARLRCSPMKGHSHVYWYRQLPEEGLKFMVYLQKENIIDESGMPKERFSAEFPKEGPSILRIQQVVRGDSAAYFCASSPDSVNTEAFFGQGTRLTVV.

V is TRBV14 and J is TRBJ2-3; perhaps TRBD2 as D (6 bases). This CDR3 region has 16 residues. Germline-derived CDR1 and CDR2 are SGHDN and FVKESK. V was cut by 4 bases and J by 4 bases, with 18 bases left in between. This CDR3 reads CASSRTSTGDPDTQYF. The CDR3 DNA reads TGTGCCAGCAGCCGTACTAGCACCGGTGACCCAGATACGCAGTATTTT.

The chain couples TRBV12-3 or TRBV12-4 to TRBJ2-5; no clear D gene. V lost 3 bases and J 5 bases, leaving 19 bases between the germline ends. This CDR3 is built from 16 residues. Written as DNA, the CDR3 is TGTGCCAGCAGTTTTAAGGCAGATATGGAAGCGGAGACCCAGTACTTC. Protein sequence: CASSFKADMEAETQYF.

The V call is TRBV18, the J call TRBJ2-7; 7 bases are a match to TRBD2. Germline CDR1 and CDR2: KGHSH and LQKENI. The CDR3 is 14 residues long. V was clipped by 1 base and J by 0 bases; unmatched bases: 0. This CDR3 reads CASSPREGSYEQYF. DNA for the CDR3: TGTGCCAGCTCACCACGGGAGGGCTCCTACGAGCAGTACTTC.

The rearrangement joins TRBV20-1 to TRBJ2-3, with TRBD2 identical over 9 bases. This CDR3 region has 15 residues. Per the germline V gene, CDR1 is DFQATT and CDR2 is SNEGSKA (reference sequence). The trim removed 0 bases at V and 3 bases at J, leaving 4 bases unmatched. The CDR3 DNA reads TGCAGTGCTAGAGAATCAGCGGGAGGAACAGATACGCAGTATTTT. Translating gives CSARESAGGTDTQYF.

This clonotype was detected a few times. The rearrangement uses TRBV9 and TRBJ2-2; TRBD2 aligns across 7 bases. This CDR3 spans 14 amino acids. Germline values: CDR1 SGDLS, CDR2 YYNGEE. V lost 5 bases, J lost 5 bases, and 6 bases stayed unmatched. CDR3 bases: TGTGCCAGCAGGGGAGCGGGAAAGACCGGGGAGCTGTTTTTT. Protein: CASRGAGKTGELFF.

This clonotype was recorded many times. The rearrangement joins TRBV6-1 to TRBJ2-7; 13 nucleotides line up with TRBD2. Germline V gene sequence: CDR1 MNHNS, CDR2 SASEGT. The CDR3 loop spans 15 amino acids. V gave up 6 bases and J gave up 0 bases; unmatched junction bases: 2. The CDR3 bases are TGTGCCAGCAGAGGACTAGCGGGAGCCTCCTACGAGCAGTACTTC. Amino acids: CASRGLAGASYEQYF.

The sample holds many counts of this clonotype. The CDR3 sequence is CASSYHQPQHF. The CDR3 region has the DNA TGTGCCAGCAGTTACCATCAGCCCCAGCATTTT. J is TRBJ1-5 and V is TRBV28; D unclear. V lost 4 bases, J lost 5 bases, and 3 bases lay in between. The CDR3 is made up of 11 amino acids. The germline V gene has CDR1 MDHEN and CDR2 SYDVKM.

This clonotype was picked up many times. The rearrangement links TRBV20-1 to TRBJ1-4; tentative D call: TRBD1 (5 bases). Per the germline V gene, CDR1 is DFQATT and CDR2 is SNEGSKA (reference sequence). Trimming cost V 3 bases and J 8 bases, with 10 bases left between them. The CDR3 length is 12 residues. The CDR3 here is CSARGGDEKLFF. Here the CDR3 DNA reads TGCAGTGCTAGGGGGGGTGACGAAAAACTGTTTTTT.

This clonotype has just one count. This sequence joins TRBV20-1 and TRBJ2-4; D ambiguous. Trimming removed 6 bases at V and 6 bases at J, with 12 bases between. CDR1 and CDR2 from the germline V gene are DFQATT and SNEGSKA (reference sequence). This CDR3 is built from 12 residues. DNA of the CDR3: TGCAGTGCCACCCAGGAGCCAAACATTCAGTACTTC. Its protein is CSATQEPNIQYF.

The rearrangement uses TRBV18 and TRBJ2-2; no clear D gene. The CDR3 is 16 residues long. CDR1 and CDR2 (germline): KGHSH, LQKENI. Between the trimmed V and J ends, which lost 3 bases and 0 bases, there was a span of 11 bases. CDR3: CASSPFTRSNTGELFF. In nucleotides, the CDR3 is TGTGCCAGCTCACCGTTTACACGGTCGAACACCGGGGAGCTGTTTTTT.

The sample holds many counts of this clonotype. V and J are TRBV28 and TRBJ2-5; tentative D call: TRBD2 (5 bases). The CDR3 runs to 15 residues. CDR1 is MDHEN and CDR2 is SYDVKM in the germline V gene. Trimming took 6 bases from V and 5 from J, leaving 19 bases between them. CDR3 nucleotide sequence: TGTGCCAGCAGCCCCCCGGGCCAGTCTAGCGAGACCCAGTACTTC. Its translation: CASSPPGQSSETQYF.

This clonotype showed up many times. V gene TRBV28 combines with J gene TRBJ1-1, with TRBD1 as a possible D gene (5 bases). Germline V gene lookup returns CDR1 MDHEN and CDR2 SYDVKM. This CDR3 is built from 13 residues. V was cut by 7 bases and J by 11 bases, with 20 bases left in between. The CDR3 DNA follows: TGTGCCAGCACTTCTGACAGTTGGGAATCCGCTTTCTTT. It is translated as CASTSDSWESAFF.

V is TRBV29-1 and J is TRBJ1-4; 7 bases match TRBD1. Germline values: CDR1 SQVTM, CDR2 ANQGSEA. With V trimmed by 2 bases and J by 5 bases, 2 bases remained unmatched. The CDR3 spans 13 residues. The CDR3 coding sequence is TGCAGCGTTGAACGGGACAGAAATGAAAAACTGTTTTTT. Translating gives CSVERDRNEKLFF.

This clonotype was seen repeatedly, ten times or more. The DNA of the CDR3 is TGCAGTAAAAACCGGGTTTGGTCGGGACAGGGCAACGAGCAGTACTTC. Amino acids: CSKNRVWSGQGNEQYF. The chain employs TRBV20-1 and TRBJ2-7; 9 nucleotides line up with TRBD1. CDR3 length: 16 amino acids. V was pared by 8 bases and J by 5 bases, with 19 bases of the junction left unmatched. Germline V gene sequence: CDR1 DFQATT, CDR2 SNEGSKA (reference sequence).

This clonotype appeared a few times. The V call is TRBV6-1, the J call TRBJ2-1; 15 positions match TRBD2. V shed 4 bases, J shed 7 bases, and the junction held 8 bases outside the gene matches. The CDR3 consists of 17 residues. CDR1 is MNHNS and CDR2 is SASEGT in the germline V gene. The CDR3 is CASSAGTSGRLRNEQFF. The CDR3 region has the DNA TGTGCCAGCAGTGCCGGGACTAGCGGGAGGTTAAGGAATGAGCAGTTCTTC.

This clonotype showed up just a few times. The rearrangement uses TRBV6-1 and TRBJ2-4; 8 bases agree with TRBD1. The CDR3 length is 18 residues. Germline V gene data show CDR1 as MNHNS and CDR2 as SASEGT. V lost 1 base, J lost 2 bases, and 10 bases stayed unmatched. CDR3 region: CASSEVFTGGGSKNIQYF. CDR3 bases: TGTGCCAGCAGTGAAGTCTTTACAGGGGGAGGTTCCAAAAACATTCAGTACTTC.

This clonotype was seen ten or more times. The gene calls are TRBV6-1 and TRBJ2-2, with D possibly being TRBD1 (5 bases). Germline V gene sequence: CDR1 MNHNS, CDR2 SASEGT. The CDR3 extends over 14 amino acids. Trimming took off 7 bases at V and 1 base at J, with 10 bases between the two ends. CDR3 nucleotide sequence: TGTGCCAGCATCCAGACAGAGAACACCGGGGAGCTGTTTTTT. As protein: CASIQTENTGELFF.

The rearrangement joins TRBV14 to TRBJ2-7; D gene unclear. This CDR3 is 15 amino acids long. V lost 3 bases and J lost 0, with 12 bases in between. The germline V gene has CDR1 SGHDN and CDR2 FVKESK. CDR3 DNA: TGTGCCAGCAGCCACGGGCCCTTGAGCTCCTACGAGCAGTACTTC. This gives the protein CASSHGPLSSYEQYF.

This clonotype was counted at least ten times. The chain uses TRBV28 and TRBJ2-7; 9 nucleotides agree with TRBD1. After removal of 4 bases from V and 0 bases from J, the junction contained 25 bases not matched to a gene. Looked up from germline, CDR1 is MDHEN and CDR2 is SYDVKM. CDR3 size: 22 residues. CDR3 protein: CASSSSISTRDRVTGGSYEQYF. Written as DNA, the CDR3 is TGTGCCAGCAGTTCAAGCATTTCAACCCGGGACAGGGTAACGGGGGGCTCCTACGAGCAGTACTTC.

There are many counts of this clonotype. This chain uses TRBV9 with TRBJ2-7; 8 nucleotides line up with TRBD2. The V gene's germline CDR1 is SGDLS and CDR2 YYNGEE. The CDR3 has 15 residues. Unmatched junction bases numbered 11, after V lost 4 bases and J lost 5 bases. CDR3 loop: CASSPSGSFFDEQYF. The CDR3 DNA is TGTGCCAGCAGCCCGAGCGGGAGTTTCTTCGACGAGCAGTACTTC.

This clonotype has only a few counts. In DNA form, the CDR3 reads TGTGCCAGCAGTGAATATAACCCATTAAGCGGGAGAGAGCAGTATTTT. It specifies CASSEYNPLSGREQYF. This chain links TRBV25-1 with TRBJ2-3; 8 bases are shared with TRBD2. Germline V gives CDR1 MGHDK, CDR2 SYGVNS. After removal of 0 bases from V and 11 bases from J, the junction contained 13 bases not matched to a gene. The CDR3 loop spans 16 amino acids.

This clonotype has only a few counts. The genes are TRBV19 and TRBJ1-1; tentative D call: TRBD1 (5 bases). The CDR3 is 13 residues long. Per germline, CDR1 LNHDA and CDR2 SQIVND (reference sequence). Trimming pared 10 bases from V and 5 bases from J, leaving 17 bases between. CDR3 sequence reads: CATQDQGLTEAFF. The DNA of the CDR3 is TGTGCCACCCAAGATCAGGGATTGACTGAAGCTTTCTTT.